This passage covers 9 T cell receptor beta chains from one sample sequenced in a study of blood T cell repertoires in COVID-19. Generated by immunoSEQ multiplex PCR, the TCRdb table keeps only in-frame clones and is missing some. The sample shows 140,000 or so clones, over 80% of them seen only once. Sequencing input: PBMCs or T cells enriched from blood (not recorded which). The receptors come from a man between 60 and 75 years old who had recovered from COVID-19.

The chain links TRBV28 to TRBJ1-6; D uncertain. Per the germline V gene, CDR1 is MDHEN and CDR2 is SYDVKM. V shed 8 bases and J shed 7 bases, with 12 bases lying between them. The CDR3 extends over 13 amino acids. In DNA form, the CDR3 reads TGTGCCAGCGGGAGTTTAATGAATTCACCCCTCCACTTT. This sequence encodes CASGSLMNSPLHF.

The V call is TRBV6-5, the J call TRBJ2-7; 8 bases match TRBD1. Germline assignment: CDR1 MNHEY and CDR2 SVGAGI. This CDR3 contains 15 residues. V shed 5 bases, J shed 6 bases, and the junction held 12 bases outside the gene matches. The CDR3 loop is CASSRPTGDLGEQYF. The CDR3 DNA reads TGTGCCAGCAGTCGTCCGACAGGGGACCTGGGCGAGCAGTACTTC.

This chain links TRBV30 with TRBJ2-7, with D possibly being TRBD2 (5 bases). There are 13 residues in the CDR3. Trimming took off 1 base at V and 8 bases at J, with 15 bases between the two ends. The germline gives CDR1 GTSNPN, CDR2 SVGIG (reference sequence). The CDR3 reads CAWSANSGRKQYF. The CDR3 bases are TGTGCCTGGAGTGCCAACTCTGGGAGAAAGCAGTACTTC. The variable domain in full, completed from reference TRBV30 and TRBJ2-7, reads SQTIHQWPATLVQPVGSPLSLECTVEGTSNPNLYWYRQAAGRGLQLLFYSVGIGQISSEVPQNLSASRPQDRQFILSSKKLLLSDSGFYLCAWSANSGRKQYFGPGTRLTVT.

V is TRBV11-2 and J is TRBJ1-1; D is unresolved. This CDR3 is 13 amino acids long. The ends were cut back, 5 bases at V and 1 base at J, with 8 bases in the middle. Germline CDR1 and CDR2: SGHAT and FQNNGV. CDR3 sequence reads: CASSTPTNTEAFF. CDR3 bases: TGTGCCAGCAGCACACCAACGAACACTGAAGCTTTCTTT.

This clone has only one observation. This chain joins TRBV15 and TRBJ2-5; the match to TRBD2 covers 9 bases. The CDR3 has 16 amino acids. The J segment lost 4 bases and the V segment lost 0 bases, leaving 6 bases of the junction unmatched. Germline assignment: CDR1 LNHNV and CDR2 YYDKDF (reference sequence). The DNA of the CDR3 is TGTGCCACCAGCAGAGATAGCGTAGCGGGAGCAGAGACCCAGTACTTC. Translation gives CATSRDSVAGAETQYF.

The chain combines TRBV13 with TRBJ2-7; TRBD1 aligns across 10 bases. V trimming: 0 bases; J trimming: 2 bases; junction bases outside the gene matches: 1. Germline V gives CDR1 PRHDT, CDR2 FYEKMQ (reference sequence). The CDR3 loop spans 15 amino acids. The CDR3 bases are TGTGCCAGCAGCTTAGGTGGGACAGGGGCCTACGAGCAGTACTTC. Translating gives CASSLGGTGAYEQYF.

The CDR3 DNA sequence: TGTGCCAGCAGCGCCAGGGGTGAAAAACTGTTTTTT. As protein: CASSARGEKLFF. The chain carries TRBV9 and TRBJ1-4, with D maybe TRBD1 (6 bases). The V gene lost 3 bases and the J gene lost 7 bases, with 7 bases spanning the gap. The CDR3 totals 12 residues. The germline gives CDR1 SGDLS, CDR2 YYNGEE.

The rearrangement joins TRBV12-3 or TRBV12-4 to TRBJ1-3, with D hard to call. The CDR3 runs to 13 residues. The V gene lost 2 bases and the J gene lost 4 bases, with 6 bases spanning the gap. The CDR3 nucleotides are TGTGCCAGCAGTTTATCCGGGGGAAACACCATATATTTT. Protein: CASSLSGGNTIYF.

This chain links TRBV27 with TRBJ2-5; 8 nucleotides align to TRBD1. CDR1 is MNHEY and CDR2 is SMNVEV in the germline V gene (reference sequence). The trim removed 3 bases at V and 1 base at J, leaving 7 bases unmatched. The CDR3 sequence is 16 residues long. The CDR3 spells CASSFLTGTGQETQYF. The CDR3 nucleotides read TGTGCCAGCAGTTTCCTCACCGGGACAGGCCAAGAGACCCAGTACTTC.